One sample yielded the 14 T cell receptor beta chains listed below, sequenced in a study of T cell changes during pregnancy in multiple sclerosis. Generated by immunoSEQ multiplex PCR, the TCRdb table keeps only in-frame clones and is missing some. The table has 69,000 or so clones, 92% seen once. The starting material was peripheral blood, obtained before pregnancy. These receptors originate from a female donor with multiple sclerosis, enrolled in a pregnancy study.

On this clone: Other DNA sequences of this sample code for an identical CDR3. This chain uses TRBV9 with TRBJ2-7; 9 bases agree with TRBD2. CDR3 size: 14 residues. J was trimmed by 3 bases and V by 2 bases; bases with no gene match: 3. Germline-derived CDR1 and CDR2 are SGDLS and YYNGEE. DNA of the CDR3: TGTGCCAGCAGCGTGGGTAGCGGGAGCTACGAGCAGTACTTC. This codes for CASSVGSGSYEQYF.

The chain carries TRBV7-9 and TRBJ2-7, with TRBD2 identical over 8 bases. The V gene's germline CDR1 is SEHNR and CDR2 FQNEAQ (reference sequence). This CDR3 is 15 amino acids long. The ends lost 5 bases at V and 3 bases at J; junction bases unmatched: 9. The CDR3 sequence: CASSLSGALGYEQYF. DNA for the CDR3: TGTGCCAGCAGCCTTAGCGGGGCTCTGGGCTACGAGCAGTACTTC.

The rearrangement joins TRBV5-1 to TRBJ2-1, with 16 bases lining up with TRBD2. The CDR3 loop spans 19 amino acids. J gave up 10 bases and V 4 bases, and 17 bases lay outside the gene matches. From germline, CDR1 is SGHRS and CDR2 YFSETQ. The CDR3 protein is CASSGTGTSGRAVGTEQFF. Written as DNA, the CDR3 is TGCGCCAGCAGCGGTACCGGGACTAGCGGGAGGGCCGTCGGGACCGAGCAGTTCTTC.

J is TRBJ1-3 and V is TRBV11-2; a weak D match, TRBD1 (6 bases). V was shortened by 2 bases and J by 4 bases, with 15 bases between the two germline ends. The germline V gene has CDR1 SGHAT and CDR2 FQNNGV. This CDR3 has 16 amino acids. This CDR3 reads CASSLRGKPLGNTIYF. The DNA for the CDR3 is TGTGCCAGCAGCTTAAGGGGGAAACCCTTGGGAAACACCATATATTTT.

The chain uses TRBV7-9 and TRBJ2-1; TRBD2 matches 10 bases. V dropped 4 bases and J dropped 2; count of bases not matched to a gene: 2. In germline, CDR1 is SEHNR, CDR2 FQNEAQ (reference sequence). The CDR3 has 15 amino acids. CDR3 sequence reads: CASSSGTSAYNEQFF. The CDR3 nucleotides are TGTGCCAGCAGCTCCGGGACTAGCGCCTACAATGAGCAGTTCTTC.

The table lists this clone with a count of one. The rearrangement links TRBV9 to TRBJ2-3, with a tentative D call TRBD2 (8 bases). V was pared by 4 bases and J by 1 base, with 16 bases between. This CDR3 is built from 16 residues. The germline V gene encodes CDR1 SGDLS and CDR2 YYNGEE. The CDR3 region is CASSTGDGRGTDTQYF. For the CDR3, the DNA is TGTGCCAGCAGCACAGGGGACGGGAGGGGCACAGATACGCAGTATTTT.

The chain recombines TRBV5-4 with TRBJ2-1, with 10 bases lining up with TRBD2. With 2 bases clipped from V and 0 bases from J, the junction kept 2 bases outside the gene matches. The germline V gene encodes CDR1 SGHNT and CDR2 YYREEE (reference sequence). The CDR3 consists of 16 residues. CDR3 region: CASSLGLAASYNEQFF. Here the CDR3 DNA reads TGTGCCAGCAGCTTAGGACTAGCGGCCTCCTACAATGAGCAGTTCTTC.

The chain is built from TRBV11-2 and TRBJ2-7, with 9 bases matching TRBD2. CDR1 is SGHAT, CDR2 FQNNGV, per germline. This CDR3 spans 16 amino acids. J gave up 2 bases and V 3 bases, and 8 bases lay outside the gene matches. The CDR3 sequence: CASSFQTSGKAYEQYF. Written as DNA, the CDR3 is TGTGCCAGCAGCTTCCAGACTAGCGGTAAAGCCTACGAGCAGTACTTC.

V usage is TRBV18 and J usage is TRBJ2-1; TRBD2 might be the D (5 bases). CDR3 length: 18 amino acids. The germline V and J ends were trimmed by 1 base and 0 bases, with 16 bases remaining between them. CDR1 KGHSH and CDR2 LQKENI come from the germline V gene. CDR3 nucleotide sequence: TGTGCCAGCTCACCACTTCTCCCCTTAACTAGCTCCTACAATGAGCAGTTCTTC. This codes for CASSPLLPLTSSYNEQFF. Full variable domain (rest looked up from reference TRBV18 and TRBJ2-1): NAGVMQNPRHLVRRRGQEARLRCSPMKGHSHVYWYRQLPEEGLKFMVYLQKENIIDESGMPKERFSAEFPKEGPSILRIQQVVRGDSAAYFCASSPLLPLTSSYNEQFFGPGTRLTVL.

This clone has a single count. The chain links TRBV25-1 to TRBJ1-2; 7 bases align to TRBD1. The CDR3 totals 13 residues. Germline CDR1 MGHDK, CDR2 SYGVNS. Trimming at V came to 6 bases and at J to 6 bases, leaving 7 bases not matched to a gene. CDR3 amino acids: CASRGQPGDGYTF. The CDR3 nucleotides are TGTGCCAGCAGGGGACAGCCGGGGGATGGCTACACCTTC.

The chain carries TRBV4-1 and TRBJ2-3; 11 nucleotides align to TRBD2. This CDR3 is built from 17 residues. The germline V gene has CDR1 MGHRA and CDR2 YSYEKL. V trimming: 1 base; J trimming: 0 bases; junction bases outside the gene matches: 3. CDR3 amino acids: CASSQGTSGLSTDTQYF. CDR3 bases: TGCGCCAGCAGCCAAGGGACTAGCGGGCTTAGCACAGATACGCAGTATTTT.

The J gene is TRBJ2-2, the V gene TRBV7-2; 7 bases fit TRBD1. Germline values: CDR1 SGHTA, CDR2 FQGNSA. The CDR3 length is 15 residues. Germline trimming cut 9 bases from V and 3 bases from J; bases unmatched to any gene: 10. CDR3 residues: CASNVQGSDTGELFF. DNA for the CDR3: TGTGCCAGTAACGTACAGGGGTCGGACACCGGGGAGCTGTTTTTT.

The gene calls are TRBV19 and TRBJ2-3, with D perhaps matching TRBD2 (6 bases). The CDR3 runs 15 residues. V was cut by 6 bases and J by 3 bases, with 16 bases left in between. Germline V CDR1 and CDR2: LNHDA, SQIVND (reference sequence). CDR3 DNA sequence: TGTGCCAGTAGCAACCTTCCCGCGGGGACAGATACGCAGTATTTT. This sequence encodes CASSNLPAGTDTQYF.

This clone came up a few times. This chain uses TRBV19 with TRBJ1-5; D unresolved. Germline-derived CDR1 and CDR2 are LNHDA and SQIVND (reference sequence). Trimming shortened V by 2 bases and J by 8 bases, and 13 bases separated the two germline ends. The CDR3 consists of 14 residues. The CDR3 reads CASSISGMSKPQHF. As DNA, the CDR3 is TGTGCCAGTAGTATATCGGGAATGAGTAAGCCCCAGCATTTT. Full variable domain (missing parts from reference TRBV19 and TRBJ1-5): DGGITQSPKYLFRKEGQNVTLSCEQNLNHDAMYWYRQDPGQGLRLIYYSQIVNDFQKGDIAEGYSVSREKKESFPLTVTSAQKNPTAFYLCASSISGMSKPQHFGDGTRLSIL.